The 26 T cell receptor beta chains given below trace back to one sample, sequenced in a study of T cell responses to AZD1222 COVID-19 vaccine. The assay was immunoSEQ multiplex PCR, and TCRdb's table has in-frame clones only and misses some. The sample includes more than 75,000 clones, 88% of them seen just once. The sample was peripheral blood, taken 28 days after the second AZD1222 dose. These TCRs come from an adult who received the AZD1222 COVID-19 vaccine.

In regard to this clone: The junction departs from the called germline gene at one end, perhaps through a read error. This chain uses TRBV3-1 (or the pseudogene TRBV3-2) with TRBJ2-7; tentative D call: TRBD1 (6 bases). Germline V gene sequence: CDR1 LGHDT, CDR2 YNNKEL (reference sequence). The CDR3 runs 16 residues. The CDR3 bases are TGTGCCAGCAGCGAAGAATGGGACACACCCGCCTACGAGCAGTACTTC. Its translation: CASSEEWDTPAYEQYF.

The CDR3 DNA reads as TGTGCCAGCAGTGAAGCGTCGGCCGGCCATGAGACCCAGTACTTC. It codes for CASSEASAGHETQYF. The gene calls are TRBV6-1 and TRBJ2-5; D is uncertain. Trimming cost V 0 bases and J 5 bases, with 13 bases left between them. This CDR3 region has 15 residues. In germline, CDR1 is MNHNS, CDR2 SASEGT.

The chain combines TRBV27 with TRBJ1-2; tentative D call: TRBD1 (5 bases). Trimming left V 9 bases short and J 1 base short, with 9 bases between. The length of the CDR3 is 12 residues. Germline assignment: CDR1 MNHEY and CDR2 SMNVEV (reference sequence). The CDR3 here is CASRGGNYGYTF. CDR3 nucleotide sequence: TGTGCCAGTCGTGGGGGTAACTATGGCTACACCTTC.

This rearrangement joins TRBV4-1 to TRBJ1-2; a weak D match, TRBD1 (6 bases). CDR3 length equals 15 residues. Germline V gives CDR1 MGHRA, CDR2 YSYEKL. V lost 4 bases, J lost 4 bases, and 16 bases lay in between. The CDR3 DNA reads TGCGCCAGCAGCCCCCTGGCTGGGGGCGGCTATGGCTACACCTTC. Translation: CASSPLAGGGYGYTF.

The CDR3 DNA reads TGTGCCAGCAGCCAAGATCTTTATGGGGATCAGCCCCAGCATTTT. It encodes CASSQDLYGDQPQHF. This chain joins TRBV3-1 (or the pseudogene TRBV3-2) and TRBJ1-5; D not resolved. The germline CDR1 and CDR2 sequences are LGHDT and YNNKEL (reference sequence). The CDR3 has 15 amino acids. V lost 0 bases and J lost 5, with 11 bases in between.

The chain has TRBV7-6 and TRBJ1-4, with TRBD1 as a possible D gene (5 bases). In germline, CDR1 is SGHVS, CDR2 FNYEAQ. The CDR3 length is 15 residues. V was cut by 3 bases and J by 8 bases, with 16 bases left in between. This CDR3 is CASSLFRGLGEKLFF. DNA of the CDR3: TGTGCCAGCAGCTTGTTCCGGGGGTTGGGCGAAAAACTGTTTTTT.

The gene calls are TRBV2 and TRBJ1-1, with D possibly being TRBD1 (5 bases). The ends were cut back, 5 bases at V and 10 bases at J, with 17 bases in the middle. The CDR3 is made up of 13 amino acids. The germline CDR1 and CDR2 sequences are SNHLY and FYNNEI. CDR3 DNA sequence: TGTGCCAGCAGTCACTCGGGGCCATATGCAGCTTTCTTT. As protein: CASSHSGPYAAFF.

The rearrangement joins TRBV29-1 to TRBJ1-4; maybe TRBD1 (5 bases). Germline V CDR1 and CDR2: SQVTM, ANQGSEA. The CDR3 consists of 13 residues. The V gene lost 3 bases and the J gene lost 7 bases, with 12 bases spanning the gap. CDR3 protein: CSVEQGWAEKLFF. The DNA of the CDR3 is TGCAGCGTTGAGCAGGGCTGGGCTGAAAAACTGTTTTTT.

The chain employs TRBV5-1 and TRBJ2-3, with 14 bases aligning to TRBD2. From germline, CDR1 is SGHRS and CDR2 YFSETQ. V shed 5 bases and J 5 bases; nucleotides not matched to a gene: 7. The CDR3 has 16 residues. Here the CDR3 reads CASSRGLAGELDTQYF. The CDR3 bases are TGCGCCAGCAGTCGGGGACTAGCGGGAGAACTAGATACGCAGTATTTT. Full variable domain (outside the CDR3, taken from reference TRBV5-1 and TRBJ2-3): KAGVTQTPRYLIKTRGQQVTLSCSPISGHRSVSWYQQTPGQGLQFLFEYFSETQRNKGNFPGRFSGRQFSNSRSEMNVSTLELGDSALYLCASSRGLAGELDTQYFGPGTRLTVL.

The chain has TRBV5-1 and TRBJ2-6; TRBD1 aligns across 12 bases. The V gene's germline CDR1 is SGHRS and CDR2 YFSETQ. This CDR3 comprises 21 residues. Germline trimming cut 1 base from V and 0 bases from J; bases unmatched to any gene: 11. The CDR3 DNA reads TGCGCCAGCAGCTTGTTCGGGACAGGGGGCCCTTCCTCCTCTGGGGCCAACGTCCTGACTTTC. Translation gives CASSLFGTGGPSSSGANVLTF.

The V gene is TRBV3-1 (or the pseudogene TRBV3-2), the J gene TRBJ2-3, with 16 bases matching TRBD2. Germline V gene lookup returns CDR1 LGHDT and CDR2 YNNKEL (reference sequence). V shed 0 bases and J 2 bases; nucleotides not matched to a gene: 11. The CDR3 length is 21 residues. The CDR3 DNA reads as TGTGCCAGCAGCCAAGAGGGACTAGCGGGAGGGCCACTGGGGGCCACAGATACGCAGTATTTT. Encoded protein: CASSQEGLAGGPLGATDTQYF.

The chain is built from TRBV4-1 and TRBJ1-2, with unresolved D. The CDR3 is 14 amino acids. V dropped 0 bases and J dropped 5 bases, with 10 bases sitting between them. Germline loops: CDR1 MGHRA, CDR2 YSYEKL. Here the CDR3 DNA reads TGCGCCAGCAGCCAAGATCCACGGCAGTATGGCTACACCTTC. It is translated as CASSQDPRQYGYTF.

The chain couples TRBV29-1 to TRBJ1-1; 10 bases line up with TRBD1. The CDR3 loop spans 15 amino acids. Trimming took 6 bases from V and 5 from J; bases not matched to a gene: 12. CDR1 is SQVTM, CDR2 ANQGSEA, per germline. The CDR3 region is CSVRGGTGVWTEAFF. DNA of the CDR3: TGCAGCGTGAGGGGGGGGACAGGGGTTTGGACTGAAGCTTTCTTT.

J is TRBJ1-2 and V is TRBV28; D ambiguous. Looked up from germline, CDR1 is MDHEN and CDR2 is SYDVKM. V was clipped by 5 bases and J by 0 bases, with 13 bases between them. The CDR3 is 15 amino acids. CDR3 protein: CASSTDGEANYGYTF. The CDR3 DNA sequence: TGTGCCAGCAGTACGGACGGAGAAGCTAACTATGGCTACACCTTC.

The gene calls are TRBV6-2 or TRBV6-3 and TRBJ1-5, with unresolved D. CDR1 and CDR2 (germline): MNHEY, SVGEGT. CDR3 length equals 11 residues. The ends were cut back, 2 bases at V and 11 bases at J, with 7 bases in the middle. The CDR3 DNA reads as TGTGCCAGCAGTTACGGAACGACCCAGCATTTT. Translated: CASSYGTTQHF.

In DNA, the CDR3 is TGCAGTGCCTGGTGGGGCACTGAAGCTTTCTTT. This sequence encodes CSAWWGTEAFF. The chain carries TRBV20-1 and TRBJ1-1; no clear D. From germline, CDR1 is DFQATT and CDR2 SNEGSKA (reference sequence). Trimming stripped 6 bases from V and 4 bases from J, with 9 bases between. This CDR3 region has 11 residues.

The rearrangement links TRBV5-5 to TRBJ2-1, with 12 bases that match TRBD2. Germline assignment: CDR1 SGHKS and CDR2 YYEKEE (reference sequence). After removal of 4 bases from V and 7 bases from J, the junction contained 6 bases not matched to a gene. The CDR3 is 15 residues long. The CDR3 region is CASSLLAGGSNEQFF. The CDR3 DNA sequence: TGTGCCAGCAGCCTACTAGCGGGAGGAAGTAATGAGCAGTTCTTC.

V and J are TRBV5-6 and TRBJ2-4; maybe TRBD2 (6 bases). The CDR3 length is 14 residues. CDR1 is SGHDT, CDR2 YYEEEE, per germline. V was shortened by 4 bases and J by 0 bases, with 8 bases between the two germline ends. CDR3 nucleotide sequence: TGTGCCAGCAGCGCGGGACTAGCCAAAAACATTCAGTACTTC. Translating gives CASSAGLAKNIQYF.

The chain combines TRBV19 with TRBJ2-1; 14 bases are shared with TRBD2. Germline trimming cut 5 bases from V and 3 bases from J; bases unmatched to any gene: 6. The CDR3 covers 17 residues. Per germline, CDR1 LNHDA and CDR2 SQIVND (reference sequence). The CDR3 bases are TGTGCCAGTAGTTTCGGACTAGCGGGAGGTTTCTACAATGAGCAGTTCTTC. This gives the protein CASSFGLAGGFYNEQFF.

The CDR3 nucleotides read TGCGCCAGCAGCTTGGTTCCTAGCGGGACCGTATACGAGCAGTACTTC. Its translation is CASSLVPSGTVYEQYF. The V gene is TRBV5-1, the J gene TRBJ2-7; 9 positions agree with TRBD2. With V trimmed by 0 bases and J by 4 bases, 8 bases remained unmatched. Looked up from germline, CDR1 is SGHRS and CDR2 is YFSETQ. This CDR3 region has 16 residues.

Regarding this clone: The same CDR3 arises from other DNA sequences in this sample as well. The chain couples TRBV6-2 or TRBV6-3 to TRBJ2-7; 11 bases agree with TRBD1. CDR3 length: 14 amino acids. Germline loops: CDR1 MNHEY, CDR2 SVGEGT. Trimming cost V 3 bases and J 4 bases; bases outside gene matches: 2. Here the CDR3 reads CASSYGTGGYEQYF. The CDR3, as DNA: TGTGCCAGCAGTTATGGGACAGGGGGATACGAGCAGTACTTC.

The gene calls are TRBV20-1 and TRBJ2-1; D is uncertain. CDR3 size: 11 residues. V gave up 2 bases and J gave up 12 bases, with 11 bases separating them. In germline, CDR1 is DFQATT, CDR2 SNEGSKA (reference sequence). The CDR3 loop reads CSARPSRLQFF. The CDR3 nucleotides read TGCAGTGCTAGACCCAGTCGGTTGCAGTTCTTC.

This chain connects TRBV12-3 or TRBV12-4 to TRBJ2-7; 8 positions agree with TRBD1. CDR3 length: 12 residues. The V segment lost 6 bases and the J segment 5 bases; nucleotides outside the gene matches: 3. CDR3 bases: TGTGCCAGCAGAACACAGGGGGACGAGCAGTACTTC. Translation: CASRTQGDEQYF.

V and J are TRBV11-2 and TRBJ1-1, with no clear D. This CDR3 has 14 residues. V shed 5 bases and J shed 4 bases, with 14 bases lying between them. Germline CDR1 is SGHAT and CDR2 is FQNNGV. In nucleotides, the CDR3 is TGTGCCAGCAGCGGGAGGGAGGCGAGCACTGAAGCTTTCTTT. This encodes CASSGREASTEAFF.

In its sample, this clone was seen once. The chain joins TRBV3-1 (or the pseudogene TRBV3-2) to TRBJ2-1; 9 positions match TRBD1. There are 15 residues in the CDR3. V lost 4 bases, J lost 7 bases, and 8 bases stayed unmatched. Germline V gene data show CDR1 as LGHDT and CDR2 as YNNKEL (reference sequence). CDR3 amino acids: CASSRKHRGLNEQFF. CDR3 nucleotides: TGTGCCAGCAGCCGCAAACACAGGGGGCTAAATGAGCAGTTCTTC.

This clone was observed a handful of times. The junction departs from the called germline gene at one end, perhaps through a read error. The chain employs TRBV15 and TRBJ1-2; D uncertain. CDR3 length equals 12 residues. The germline V gene encodes CDR1 LNHNV and CDR2 YYDKDF (reference sequence). In DNA form, the CDR3 reads TGTGCCACCAGCAGAGATCGGTTGGGTGGCTTATTC. Translated, it gives CATSRDRLGGLF.